The 29 T cell receptor beta chains reported below all come from one sample, sequenced in a study of T cell responses to AZD1222 COVID-19 vaccine. The table came from immunoSEQ multiplex PCR; TCRdb's copy has only in-frame clones and leaves some out. The sample lists some 74,000 clones, roughly 85% seen once, with 1% to 1.5% in the top ten. Here the sequenced sample was peripheral blood, taken 28 days after the second AZD1222 dose. Source of these receptors: an adult who received the AZD1222 COVID-19 vaccine.

The chain carries TRBV5-5 and TRBJ2-7; 7 bases are shared with TRBD1. V shed 4 bases and J 5 bases; nucleotides not matched to a gene: 3. Germline-derived CDR1 and CDR2 are SGHKS and YYEKEE (reference sequence). The CDR3 runs to 12 residues. The CDR3 spells CASSLTGDEQYF. Written as DNA, the CDR3 is TGTGCCAGCAGCCTCACAGGGGACGAGCAGTACTTC. The whole variable domain, remainder taken from reference TRBV5-5 and TRBJ2-7, is DAGVTQSPTHLIKTRGQQVTLRCSPISGHKSVSWYQQVLGQGPQFIFQYYEKEERGRGNFPDRFSARQFPNYSSELNVNALLLGDSALYLCASSLTGDEQYFGPGTRLTVT.

V usage is TRBV24-1 and J usage is TRBJ2-1; D is undetermined. CDR1 and CDR2 from the germline V gene are KGHDR and SFDVKD. This CDR3 has 15 residues. The V gene lost 6 bases and the J gene lost 4 bases, with 15 bases spanning the gap. The CDR3 protein is CATSSATPRYNEQFF. Written as DNA, the CDR3 is TGTGCCACCAGTTCGGCAACGCCCAGATACAATGAGCAGTTCTTC.

V and J are TRBV14 and TRBJ1-1; a possible D gene is TRBD1 (5 bases). Trimming shortened V by 3 bases and J by 2 bases, and 10 bases separated the two germline ends. Per germline, CDR1 SGHDN and CDR2 FVKESK. CDR3 size: 14 residues. CDR3 sequence: CASSHQGINTEAFF. In nucleotides, the CDR3 is TGTGCCAGCAGCCACCAGGGTATCAACACTGAAGCTTTCTTT. The whole variable domain, remainder taken from reference TRBV14 and TRBJ1-1, is EAGVTQFPSHSVIEKGQTVTLRCDPISGHDNLYWYRRVMGKEIKFLLHFVKESKQDESGMPNNRFLAERTGGTYSTLKVQPAELEDSGVYFCASSHQGINTEAFFGQGTRLTVV.

CDR3 amino acids: CASSGALSGNTIYF. CDR3 sequence (DNA): TGTGCCAGCAGCGGCGCCCTCTCTGGAAACACCATATATTTT. The chain carries TRBV3-1 (or the pseudogene TRBV3-2) and TRBJ1-3; D ambiguous. This CDR3 is built from 14 residues. CDR1 LGHDT and CDR2 YNNKEL come from the germline V gene (reference sequence). V dropped 5 bases and J dropped 0 bases, with 8 bases sitting between them.

This chain uses TRBV4-2 with TRBJ1-2; 7 positions agree with TRBD1. Germline V gives CDR1 LGHNA, CDR2 YNFKEQ. The length of the CDR3 is 16 residues. Trimming removed 5 bases from V and 3 bases from J; junction bases left unmatched: 12. The CDR3 nucleotides read TGTGCCAGCAGCGCTCGACAGGGCATGGGGGACTATGGCTACACCTTC. Amino acids: CASSARQGMGDYGYTF.

This chain links TRBV6-5 with TRBJ2-7, with D uncertain. Trimming left V 2 bases short and J 5 bases short, with 13 bases between. Germline V CDR1 and CDR2: MNHEY, SVGAGI. CDR3 length equals 14 residues. In DNA, the CDR3 is TGTGCCAGCAGTTACGACCGGACGAACCACGAGCAGTACTTC. This codes for CASSYDRTNHEQYF.

This rearrangement joins TRBV18 to TRBJ2-1; 11 bases map to TRBD2. Germline CDR1 reads KGHSH; CDR2 reads LQKENI. With 3 bases clipped from V and 8 bases from J, the junction kept 9 bases outside the gene matches. CDR3 length equals 16 residues. The CDR3: CASSPRVLAGEDEQFF. The DNA for the CDR3 is TGTGCCAGCTCACCGCGGGTACTAGCGGGAGAGGATGAGCAGTTCTTC.

The chain recombines TRBV2 with TRBJ1-1, with D unresolved. The CDR3 runs to 14 residues. V was pared by 7 bases and J by 0 bases, with 12 bases between. The germline V gene has CDR1 SNHLY and CDR2 FYNNEI. The CDR3 DNA sequence: TGTGCCAGCATGGCAGTTGTTATGAACACTGAAGCTTTCTTT. Its protein is CASMAVVMNTEAFF.

This chain uses TRBV12-1 with TRBJ1-2. TRBV12-1 is flagged as a pseudogene. The length of the CDR3 is 13 residues. CDR3 amino acids: CASSLGPHYGYTF. The DNA of the CDR3 is TGTGCCAGCAGCCTCGGGCCTCACTATGGCTACACCTTC.

This chain joins TRBV24-1 and TRBJ2-1, with 11 bases matching TRBD2. The CDR3 runs 15 residues. Germline CDR1 reads KGHDR; CDR2 reads SFDVKD. V gave up 3 bases and J gave up 7 bases; unmatched junction bases: 4. CDR3 nucleotides: TGTGCCACCAGTGATGGGGGACTAGCGGCGAATGAGCAGTTCTTC. This codes for CATSDGGLAANEQFF.

The V gene is TRBV9, the J gene TRBJ2-7; the match to TRBD1 covers 9 bases. Germline CDR1 and CDR2: SGDLS and YYNGEE. The CDR3 runs 14 residues. Trimming cost V 0 bases and J 4 bases; bases outside gene matches: 2. This chain's CDR3 is CASSVDDRGYEQYF. The CDR3 region has the DNA TGTGCCAGCAGCGTAGACGACAGGGGGTACGAGCAGTACTTC.

This clone was observed a handful of times. The chain is built from TRBV4-2 and TRBJ2-7; 11 nucleotides line up with TRBD2. Germline CDR1 and CDR2: LGHNA and YNFKEQ. CDR3 length: 17 amino acids. The trim removed 0 bases at V and 5 bases at J, leaving 9 bases unmatched. CDR3 nucleotide sequence: TGTGCCAGCAGCCAAGATCGCGCTAGCGGGAGGAAGGACGAGCAGTACTTC. Its protein is CASSQDRASGRKDEQYF.

The chain recombines TRBV19 with TRBJ1-3; D uncertain. Germline V gene data show CDR1 as LNHDA and CDR2 as SQIVND (reference sequence). This CDR3 is built from 15 residues. V lost 0 bases to trimming and J lost 0 bases, with 6 bases between them. CDR3 nucleotides: TGTGCCAGTAGTATAGATCTAACCTCTGGAAACACCATATATTTT. It codes for CASSIDLTSGNTIYF.

The chain carries TRBV18 and TRBJ2-1, with TRBD2 matching 8 bases. Germline-derived CDR1 and CDR2 are KGHSH and LQKENI. This CDR3 comprises 13 residues. V was pared by 3 bases and J by 15 bases, with 10 bases of the junction left unmatched. The CDR3 sequence is CASSPEREYIPFF. The CDR3 DNA reads TGTGCCAGCTCACCGGAGCGGGAGTATATTCCGTTCTTC.

This clone has more than one count but fewer than ten. The chain uses TRBV7-9 and TRBJ1-5, with TRBD1 matching over 7 bases. The CDR3 is 15 residues long. The J segment lost 5 bases and the V segment lost 2 bases, leaving 6 bases of the junction unmatched. Germline V gene sequence: CDR1 SEHNR, CDR2 FQNEAQ (reference sequence). CDR3 region: CASSLWTGRDQPQHF. In DNA, the CDR3 is TGTGCCAGCAGCTTATGGACAGGTCGAGATCAGCCCCAGCATTTT.

The V and J genes are TRBV2 and TRBJ1-5, with D perhaps TRBD1 (6 bases). The germline V and J ends were trimmed by 8 bases and 1 base, with 9 bases remaining between them. Germline CDR1 reads SNHLY; CDR2 reads FYNNEI. The CDR3 is 13 residues long. The CDR3 DNA reads TGTGCCAGCGGGGGGGCAAGCAATCAGCCCCAGCATTTT. Residues: CASGGASNQPQHF.

Of note for this clone: Compared with germline, one end of the junction differs, possibly owing to a read error. The CDR3 region has the DNA TGCGCCAGCAGCCCTAGACCTCAAGGGACCCAGTACTTC. Translating gives CASSPRPQGTQYF. The J gene is TRBJ2-5, the V gene TRBV5-1, with unresolved D. The germline CDR1 and CDR2 sequences are SGHRS and YFSETQ. The CDR3 runs 13 residues.

V gene TRBV5-1 combines with J gene TRBJ1-1; weak D call: TRBD1 (5 bases). Per the germline V gene, CDR1 is SGHRS and CDR2 is YFSETQ. CDR3 size: 15 residues. Trimming removed 1 base from V and 4 bases from J, with 14 bases in between. The CDR3 bases are TGCGCCAGCAGCTTGACCGGGCAAAGGGGCACTGAAGCTTTCTTT. Translation: CASSLTGQRGTEAFF.

This chain links TRBV5-1 with TRBJ2-1; D is perhaps TRBD2 (5 bases). The ends were cut back, 0 bases at V and 0 bases at J, with 10 bases in the middle. The CDR3 runs 16 residues. Germline V gene lookup returns CDR1 SGHRS and CDR2 YFSETQ. CDR3: CASSLGPGTSYNEQFF. The DNA for the CDR3 is TGCGCCAGCAGCTTGGGACCGGGAACCTCCTACAATGAGCAGTTCTTC.

This clone was seen a single time. V and J are TRBV3-1 (or the pseudogene TRBV3-2) and TRBJ2-5; D ambiguous. V lost 4 bases and J 5 bases, leaving 2 bases between the germline ends. The CDR3 contains 10 residues. From germline, CDR1 is LGHDT and CDR2 YNNKEL (reference sequence). The CDR3 DNA follows: TGTGCCAGCAGCCGTGAGACCCAGTACTTC. This encodes CASSRETQYF.

This clone has only one observation. The gene calls are TRBV29-1 and TRBJ1-2, with D uncertain. Trimming stripped 7 bases from V and 2 bases from J, with 14 bases between. The CDR3 is 13 amino acids. The germline V gene encodes CDR1 SQVTM and CDR2 ANQGSEA. This chain's CDR3 is CSARITENYGYTF. DNA of the CDR3: TGCAGCGCCCGAATAACAGAAAACTATGGCTACACCTTC. The full variable domain, its missing parts supplied by reference TRBV29-1 and TRBJ1-2, is SAVISQKPSRDICQRGTSLTIQCQVDSQVTMMFWYRQQPGQSLTLIATANQGSEATYESGFVIDKFPISRPNLTFSTLTVSNMSPEDSSIYLCSARITENYGYTFGSGTRLTVV.

The chain recombines TRBV4-1 with TRBJ2-7, with 11 bases matching TRBD1. V was pared by 0 bases and J by 1 base, with 5 bases of the junction left unmatched. The CDR3 runs 17 residues. In germline, CDR1 is MGHRA, CDR2 YSYEKL. CDR3 bases: TGCGCCAGCAGCCAAGATGGGGGGACAGGGGGGTCCTACGAGCAGTACTTC. Its protein product is CASSQDGGTGGSYEQYF.

The V and J genes are TRBV6-5 and TRBJ1-2, with D unresolved. The CDR3 has 13 amino acids. Trimming removed 2 bases at V and 4 bases at J, with 8 bases between. Per germline, CDR1 MNHEY and CDR2 SVGAGI. This chain's CDR3 is CASSYEGRYGYTF. The CDR3 DNA sequence: TGTGCCAGCAGTTACGAAGGCCGCTATGGCTACACCTTC.

This clone was counted a single time. This chain uses TRBV5-5 with TRBJ2-1, with D possibly being TRBD2 (5 bases). The CDR3 has 14 residues. V was shortened by 0 bases and J by 8 bases, with 12 bases between the two germline ends. The V gene's germline CDR1 is SGHKS and CDR2 YYEKEE (reference sequence). The DNA for the CDR3 is TGTGCCAGCAGCTTGGCTTCTAGCCTGGATGAGCAGTTCTTC. Its translation: CASSLASSLDEQFF.

This chain joins TRBV5-1 and TRBJ2-3; D is uncertain. Germline values: CDR1 SGHRS, CDR2 YFSETQ. Trimming cost V 0 bases and J 4 bases, with 9 bases left between them. The CDR3 consists of 14 residues. The CDR3 DNA follows: TGCGCCAGCAGCTTGGACGGTGCCCCAGATACGCAGTATTTT. This codes for CASSLDGAPDTQYF.

This sequence joins TRBV29-1 and TRBJ2-2; TRBD2 agrees at 8 bases. From germline, CDR1 is SQVTM and CDR2 ANQGSEA. The V and J ends lost 3 bases and 5 bases, in that order; junction bases with no gene match: 5. The CDR3 totals 14 residues. CDR3 residues: CSVDPGGRTGELFF. The DNA of the CDR3 is TGCAGCGTTGATCCGGGAGGGCGGACCGGGGAGCTGTTTTTT.

As for this clone: This CDR3 is also generated by other DNA sequences in the sample. The V gene is TRBV7-9, the J gene TRBJ1-1, with no clear D. V dropped 1 base and J dropped 2 bases, with 5 bases sitting between them. CDR3 size: 13 residues. Germline V gene data show CDR1 as SEHNR and CDR2 as FQNEAQ (reference sequence). This CDR3 reads CASSLVTNTEAFF. CDR3 bases: TGTGCCAGCAGCTTAGTTACAAACACTGAAGCTTTCTTT.

The chain employs TRBV7-3 and TRBJ2-1; TRBD2 might be the D (6 bases). Trimming took 5 bases from V and 3 from J, leaving 14 bases between them. This CDR3 spans 15 amino acids. The germline CDR1 and CDR2 sequences are SGHTA and FQGTGA. CDR3 amino acids: CASSLGEDGYNEQFF. The DNA of the CDR3 is TGTGCCAGCAGCCTAGGGGAGGACGGCTACAATGAGCAGTTCTTC.

The chain has TRBV19 and TRBJ2-1; 15 bases line up with TRBD2. The V gene's germline CDR1 is LNHDA and CDR2 SQIVND (reference sequence). Germline trimming cut 7 bases from V and 7 bases from J; bases unmatched to any gene: 5. The CDR3 length is 15 residues. CDR3 loop: CASNRGTSGRNEQFF. The CDR3 nucleotides are TGTGCCAGTAATAGGGGGACTAGCGGGAGGAATGAGCAGTTCTTC.